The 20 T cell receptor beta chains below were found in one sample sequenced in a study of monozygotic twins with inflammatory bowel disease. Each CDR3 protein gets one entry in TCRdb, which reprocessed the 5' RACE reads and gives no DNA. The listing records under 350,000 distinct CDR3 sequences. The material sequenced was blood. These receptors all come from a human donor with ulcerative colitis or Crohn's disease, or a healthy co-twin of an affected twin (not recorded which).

Here the CDR3 reads CASSQAGYGGTIYF. This chain joins TRBV3-1 and TRBJ1-3. Germline assignment: CDR1 LGHDT and CDR2 YNNKEL (reference sequence). The CDR3 is made up of 14 amino acids.

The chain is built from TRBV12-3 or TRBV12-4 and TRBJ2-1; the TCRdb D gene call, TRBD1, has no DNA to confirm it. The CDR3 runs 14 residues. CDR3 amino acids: CASSSGRADNEQFF.

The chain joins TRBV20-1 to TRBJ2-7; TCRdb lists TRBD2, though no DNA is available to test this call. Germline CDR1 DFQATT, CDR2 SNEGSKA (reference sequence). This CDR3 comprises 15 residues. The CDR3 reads CSASQRTTSSYEQYF.

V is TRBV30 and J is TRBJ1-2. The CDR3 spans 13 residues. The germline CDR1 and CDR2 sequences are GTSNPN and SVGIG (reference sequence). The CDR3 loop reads CAWRLQGFAGYTF.

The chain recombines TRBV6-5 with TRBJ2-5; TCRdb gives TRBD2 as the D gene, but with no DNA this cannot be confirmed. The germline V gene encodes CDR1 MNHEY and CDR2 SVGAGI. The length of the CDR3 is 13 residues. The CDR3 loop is CASRRWTLETQYF.

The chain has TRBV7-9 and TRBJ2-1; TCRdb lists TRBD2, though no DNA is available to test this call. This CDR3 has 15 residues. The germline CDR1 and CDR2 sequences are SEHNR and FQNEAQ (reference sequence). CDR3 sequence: CASRKTSGNYNEQFF.

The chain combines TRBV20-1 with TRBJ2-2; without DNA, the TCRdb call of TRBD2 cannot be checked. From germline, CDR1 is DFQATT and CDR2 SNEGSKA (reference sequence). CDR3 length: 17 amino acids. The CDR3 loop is CSASRPEREGHTGELFF.

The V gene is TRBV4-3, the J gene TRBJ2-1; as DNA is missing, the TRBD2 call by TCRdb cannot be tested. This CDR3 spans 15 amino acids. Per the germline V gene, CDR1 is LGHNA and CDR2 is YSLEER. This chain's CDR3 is CASSTTSGRNNEQFF.

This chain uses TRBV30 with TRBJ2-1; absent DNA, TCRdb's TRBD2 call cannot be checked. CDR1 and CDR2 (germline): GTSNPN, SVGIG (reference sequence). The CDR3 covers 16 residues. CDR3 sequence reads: CAWSRKTSGRTVEQFF.

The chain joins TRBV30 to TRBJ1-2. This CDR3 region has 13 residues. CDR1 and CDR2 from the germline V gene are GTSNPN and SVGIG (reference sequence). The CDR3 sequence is CAWTTWQGNGYTF.

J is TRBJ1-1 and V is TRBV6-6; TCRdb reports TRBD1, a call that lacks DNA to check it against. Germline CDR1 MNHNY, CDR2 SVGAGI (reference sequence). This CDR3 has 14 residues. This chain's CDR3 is CASSQGGGNTEAFF.

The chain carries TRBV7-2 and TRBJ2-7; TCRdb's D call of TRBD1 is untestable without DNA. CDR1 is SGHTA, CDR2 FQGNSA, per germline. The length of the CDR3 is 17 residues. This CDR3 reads CASSLPTLGRQGYEQYF. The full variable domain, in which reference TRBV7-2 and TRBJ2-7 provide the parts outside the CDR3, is GAGVSQSPSNKVTEKGKDVELRCDPISGHTALYWYRQSLGQGLEFLIYFQGNSAPDKSGLPSDRFSAERTGGSVSTLTIQRTQQEDSAVYLCASSLPTLGRQGYEQYFGPGTRLTVT.

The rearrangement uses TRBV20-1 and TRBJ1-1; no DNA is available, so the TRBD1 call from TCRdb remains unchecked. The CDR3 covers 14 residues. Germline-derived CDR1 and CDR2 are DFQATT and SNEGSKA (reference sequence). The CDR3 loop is CSAPRDRVGTEAFF.

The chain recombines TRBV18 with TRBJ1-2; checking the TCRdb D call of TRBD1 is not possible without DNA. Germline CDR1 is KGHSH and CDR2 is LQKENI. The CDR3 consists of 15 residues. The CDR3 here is CASSPLDRGSYGYTF.

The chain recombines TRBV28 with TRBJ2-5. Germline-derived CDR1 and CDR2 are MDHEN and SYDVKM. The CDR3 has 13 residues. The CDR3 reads CASSLFFGGTQYF. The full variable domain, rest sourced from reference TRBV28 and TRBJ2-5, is DVKVTQSSRYLVKRTGEKVFLECVQDMDHENMFWYRQDPGLGLRLIYFSYDVKMKEKGDIPEGYSVSREKKERFSLILESASTNQTSMYLCASSLFFGGTQYFGPGTRLLVL.

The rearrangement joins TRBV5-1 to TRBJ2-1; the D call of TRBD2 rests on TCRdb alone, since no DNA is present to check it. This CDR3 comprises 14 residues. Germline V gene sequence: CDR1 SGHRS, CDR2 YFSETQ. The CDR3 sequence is CASSLLAGYNEQFF.

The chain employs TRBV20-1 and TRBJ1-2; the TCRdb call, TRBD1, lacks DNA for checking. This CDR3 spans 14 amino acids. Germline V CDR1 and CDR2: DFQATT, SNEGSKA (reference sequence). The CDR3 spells CSARDTGSNYGYTF.

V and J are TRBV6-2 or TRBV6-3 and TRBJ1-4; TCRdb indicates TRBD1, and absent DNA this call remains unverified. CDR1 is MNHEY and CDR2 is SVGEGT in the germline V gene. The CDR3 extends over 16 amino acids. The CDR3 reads CASKGAWTTTNEKLFF.

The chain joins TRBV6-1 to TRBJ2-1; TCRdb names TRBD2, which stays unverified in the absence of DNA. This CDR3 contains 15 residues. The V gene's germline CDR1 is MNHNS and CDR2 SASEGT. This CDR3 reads CASSELAGGPNEQFF.

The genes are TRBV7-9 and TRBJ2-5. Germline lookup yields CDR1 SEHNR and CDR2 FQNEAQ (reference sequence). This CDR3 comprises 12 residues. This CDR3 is CASHPVQETQYF. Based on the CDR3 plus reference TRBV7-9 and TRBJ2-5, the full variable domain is DTGVSQNPRHKITKRGQNVTFRCDPISEHNRLYWYRQTLGQGPEFLTYFQNEAQLEKSRLLSDRFSAERPKGSFSTLEIQRTEQGDSAMYLCASHPVQETQYFGPGTRLLVL.